Sequencing of this TCR beta chain was carried out in a study of blood T cell repertoires in COVID-19. The wider study: There were acute and convalescent COVID-19 samples, and they came from the United States, Italy and Spain. Sources were T cells, B-cell-depleted T cells, or PBMCs; the material itself was cDNA or gDNA.

Original processing notes: It was from reference gene primer amplification that nucleated cell counts were estimated. Some clones are missing from TCRdb's copy, which holds only in-frame ones; the method was immunoSEQ multiplex PCR. That table supplies the V and J calls and clone size; D and trimming were determined from the DNA. The table records approximately 240,000 clones, around 84% of them present only once. This clone was seen only once. V trimming: 2 bases; J trimming: 4 bases; junction bases outside the gene matches: 2. Looked up from germline, CDR1 is GTSNPN and CDR2 is SVGIG (reference sequence). This CDR3 has 12 residues.

The clonotype comes from a woman older than 75 with active or convalescent COVID-19. Sequenced sample: peripheral blood. V usage is TRBV30 and J usage is TRBJ2-7; TRBD1 matches at 7 bases. DNA for the CDR3: TGTGCCTGGAGTCCGACAGGGTACGAGCAGTACTTC. Protein product: CAWSPTGYEQYF.